This T cell receptor (beta chain) was identified in a study of blood T cells in healthy people across ages. V dropped 3 bases and J dropped 8 bases, with 13 bases sitting between them. This CDR3 region has 13 residues. In germline, CDR1 is SNHLY, CDR2 FYNNEI. A second PCR, run for roughly 7 to 11 cycles, used a sample-barcoded 5' primer plus a J-beta primer mix. All samples yielded 2.5 million or more CDR3-containing paired-end reads. TCRdb used MiXCR to reprocess the 5' RACE reads, holding one entry per CDR3 protein. The sample carries more than 800,000 distinct CDR3 sequences, 35% to 55% recorded once. Findings and caveats of the study: Age showed a roughly linear inverse relationship with TCR beta diversity per million T cells.

This clonotype came up a few times. The antigen is not known. Sequencing was carried out using blood. The chain is built from TRBV2 and TRBJ1-2; D is ambiguous. The TCR sequence derives from a woman in her sixties or seventies in good health. The CDR3 reads CASSDLTSRGYTF. The CDR3 coding sequence is TGTGCCAGCAGTGACCTTACTTCCCGGGGCTACACCTTC.